In this sample, the clone carrying this T cell receptor (beta chain) turned up a few times. Its antigen is currently unknown. A second PCR of 7 to 11 cycles used a sample-barcoded 5' primer and a J-beta primer mix. Researchers report that a template-switch adaptor with 12 random nucleotides tagged each cDNA molecule. MiXCR, run by TCRdb on the 5' RACE reads, gives a single entry per CDR3 protein. The sample has 700,000 or so distinct CDR3 sequences, around 41% seen once. Extraction yielded at least 5 micrograms of total RNA per sample. This sample was included in a study of blood T cells in healthy people across ages. Study-level points and caveats: Diversity estimates from one million T cells were considered underestimates. Relative to aged donors, long-lived donors carried more naive CD4+ cells and displayed higher diversity.

The sequencing sample was made of blood. This receptor was taken from an elderly man in good health.

The CDR3 loop is CASSISDRVHEQYF. CDR3 DNA sequence: TGTGCCAGCAGTATCTCGGACAGGGTTCACGAGCAGTACTTC. The V gene is TRBV7-2, the J gene TRBJ2-7; 8 nucleotides line up with TRBD1. V lost 6 bases and J lost 5; bases outside the gene matches: 9. CDR1 and CDR2 from the germline V gene are SGHTA and FQGNSA. The length of the CDR3 is 14 residues.